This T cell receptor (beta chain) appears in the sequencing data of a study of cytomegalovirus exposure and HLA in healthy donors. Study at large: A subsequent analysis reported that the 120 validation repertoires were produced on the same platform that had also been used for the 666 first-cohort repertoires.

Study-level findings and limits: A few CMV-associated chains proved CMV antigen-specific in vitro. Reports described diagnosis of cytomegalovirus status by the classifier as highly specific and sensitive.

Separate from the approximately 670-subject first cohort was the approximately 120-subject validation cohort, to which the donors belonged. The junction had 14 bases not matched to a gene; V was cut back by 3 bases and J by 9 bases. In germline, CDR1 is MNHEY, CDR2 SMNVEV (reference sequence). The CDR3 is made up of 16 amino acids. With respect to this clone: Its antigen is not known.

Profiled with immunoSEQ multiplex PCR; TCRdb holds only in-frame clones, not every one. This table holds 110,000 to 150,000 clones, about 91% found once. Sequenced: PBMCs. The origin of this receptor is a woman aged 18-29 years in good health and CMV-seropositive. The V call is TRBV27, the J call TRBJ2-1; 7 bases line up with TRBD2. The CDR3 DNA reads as TGTGCCAGCAGTTTTCTGGGGACTGGGGGGGGGATTGAGCAGTTCTTC. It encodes CASSFLGTGGGIEQFF.